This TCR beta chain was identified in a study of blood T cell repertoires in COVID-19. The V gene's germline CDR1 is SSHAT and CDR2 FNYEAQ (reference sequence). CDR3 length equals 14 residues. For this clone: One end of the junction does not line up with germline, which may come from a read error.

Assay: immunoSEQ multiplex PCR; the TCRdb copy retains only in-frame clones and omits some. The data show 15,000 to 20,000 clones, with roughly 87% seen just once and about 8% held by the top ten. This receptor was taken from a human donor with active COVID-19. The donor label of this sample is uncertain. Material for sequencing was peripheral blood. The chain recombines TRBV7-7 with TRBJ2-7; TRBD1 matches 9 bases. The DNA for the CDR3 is TGTGCTAGCAGCCCCGGACAGGGGACGGACGAGCAGTACTTC. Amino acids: CASSPGQGTDEQYF.